This is a list of T cell receptor beta chains from one sample in a study of blood T cell repertoires in COVID-19. Assay used: immunoSEQ multiplex PCR; TCRdb lists only in-frame clones, some missing. The sample has roughly 410,000 clones, about 89% seen once. The source material was peripheral blood. Receptor source: a woman aged 55 to 70 with COVID-19, enrolled during active disease. Each CDR3 is given with its conserved first and last residue. D genes are given only for firm matches. Clone size is given for some rows only: seen once, a few or many times, or a class if the clone is expanded.

V	D	size	J	CDR3	DNA
TRBV9	-	-	TRBJ1-5	CASSARATLNQAQHF	TGTGCCAGCAGCGCCAGGGCCACGTTGAATCAAGCCCAGCATTTT
TRBV24-1	TRBD1	-	TRBJ1-2	CATSDPTGVGGYTF	TGTGCCACCAGTGACCCAACAGGGGTGGGGGGCTACACCTTC
TRBV18	-	-	TRBJ1-1	CASSGQGMNTEAFF	TGTGCCAGCTCAGGGCAGGGGATGAACACTGAAGCTTTCTTT
TRBV5-1	-	-	TRBJ1-1	CASSQGQRATGQNTEAFF	TGCGCCAGCAGCCAAGGACAACGGGCGACAGGACAGAACACTGAAGCTTTCTTT
TRBV19	TRBD1	-	TRBJ1-6	CASIDRVHPNSPLHF	TGTGCCAGTATCGACAGGGTTCACCCCAATTCACCCCTCCACTTT
TRBV21-1	-	few	TRBJ2-2	CASSKGGQGAGELFF	TGTGCCAGCAGCAAAGGAGGACAGGGGGCCGGGGAGCTGTTTTTT
TRBV4-2	TRBD2	-	TRBJ2-2	CASSPWGLAENTGELFF	TGTGCCAGCAGCCCCTGGGGACTAGCGGAGAACACCGGGGAGCTGTTTTTT
TRBV20-1	-	once	TRBJ1-1	CSASPFRGTEAFF	TGCAGTGCTAGTCCGTTTCGGGGCACTGAAGCTTTCTTT
TRBV10-3	-	few	TRBJ1-3	CAIRQELSGNTIYF	TGTGCCATTAGACAGGAACTCTCTGGAAACACCATATATTTT
TRBV4-2	-	few	TRBJ2-3	CASSQKLGDTQYF	TGTGCCAGCAGCCAGAAACTAGGAGATACGCAGTATTTT
TRBV2	TRBD1	-	TRBJ1-5	CASSPGTESYQPQHF	TGTGCCAGCAGCCCCGGGACAGAGAGTTATCAGCCCCAGCATTTT
TRBV7-3	-	-	TRBJ2-5	CASSLAFRAETQYF	TGTGCCAGCAGCTTAGCTTTCAGGGCAGAGACCCAGTACTTC
TRBV6-6	-	-	TRBJ2-7	CASRPPTGFNEQYF	TGTGCCAGCAGACCCCCGACGGGGTTTAATGAGCAGTACTTC
TRBV6-5	-	-	TRBJ2-7	CASSPGPYEQYF	TGTGCCAGCAGCCCAGGGCCCTACGAGCAGTACTTC
TRBV4-1	TRBD1	once	TRBJ2-4	CASSDRDGAKNIQYF	TGCGCCAGCAGTGACAGGGATGGGGCCAAAAACATTCAGTACTTC
TRBV5-1	-	-	TRBJ1-2	CASSGGQSVASSAGGYTF	TGCGCCAGCAGCGGCGGACAGTCAGTGGCGTCATCGGCGGGTGGCTACACCTTC
TRBV28	-	-	TRBJ1-2	CASSKTVYYGYTF	TGTGCCAGCAGTAAGACAGTATACTATGGCTACACCTTC
TRBV7-9	-	-	TRBJ1-5	CASSLGDTSNQPQHF	TGTGCCAGCAGCTTAGGGGACACTAGCAATCAGCCCCAGCATTTT
TRBV21-1	-	-	TRBJ2-7	CASSGPGQYPEQYF	TGTGCCAGCAGCGGTCCGGGACAGTACCCCGAGCAGTACTTC
TRBV19	TRBD1	-	TRBJ1-6	CASSPRSPGTANSPLHF	TGTGCCAGTAGTCCACGCTCCCCCGGGACAGCTAATTCACCCCTCCACTTT
TRBV15	-	few	TRBJ1-5	CATSRARSGNQPQHF	TGTGCCACCAGCAGGGCTAGGAGTGGCAATCAGCCCCAGCATTTT
TRBV18	TRBD1	-	TRBJ1-1	CASSDTGGTEAFF	TGTGCCAGCTCAGATACAGGGGGTACTGAAGCTTTCTTT
TRBV20-1	-	-	TRBJ2-3	CSGLGTDTQYF	TGCTCGGGGTTGGGCACAGATACGCAGTATTTT
TRBV5-4	-	-	TRBJ2-6	CASSSQVPGGANVLTF	TGTGCCAGCAGCTCACAGGTCCCTGGTGGGGCCAACGTCCTGACTTTC
TRBV18	-	-	TRBJ1-1	CASSPPFYPGAPEAFF	TGTGCCAGCTCACCACCTTTTTATCCAGGGGCTCCTGAAGCTTTCTTT
TRBV2	-	-	TRBJ2-2	CASSGQATGELFF	TGTGCCAGCAGCGGACAAGCCACCGGGGAGCTGTTTTTT
TRBV9	-	-	TRBJ2-1	CASSDTAEVGGDEQFF	TGTGCCAGCAGTGATACCGCGGAGGTCGGAGGGGATGAGCAGTTCTTC
TRBV30	-	once	TRBJ1-1	CAWSDSWHTEAFF	TGTGCCTGGTCGGACAGTTGGCACACTGAAGCTTTCTTT
TRBV11-2	TRBD2	-	TRBJ2-7	CASSTQRTSSYEQYF	TGTGCCAGCAGCACTCAGAGGACTAGCAGCTACGAGCAGTACTTC
TRBV10-1	-	-	TRBJ1-6	CASSDGQGNSPLHF	TGCGCCAGCAGTGACGGGCAGGGGAATTCACCCCTCCACTTT
TRBV5-1	TRBD2	-	TRBJ2-5	CASSTRGGLQETQYF	TGCGCCAGCAGCACCCGGGGGGGACTACAAGAGACCCAGTACTTC
TRBV28	TRBD1	-	TRBJ1-1	CASSLSDRGNTEAFF	TGTGCCAGCAGTTTATCCGACAGGGGGAACACTGAAGCTTTCTTT
TRBV19	-	-	TRBJ1-1	CASSMAGANTEAFF	TGTGCCAGTAGTATGGCCGGAGCAAACACTGAAGCTTTCTTT
TRBV2	TRBD1	-	TRBJ1-1	CASSARTGKTSMNTEAFF	TGTGCCAGCAGTGCACGGACAGGGAAAACTTCCATGAACACTGAAGCTTTCTTT
TRBV7-2	-	once	TRBJ2-7	CASSLLGAGEQYF	TGTGCCAGCAGCTTACTGGGTGCAGGAGAGCAGTACTTC
TRBV11-1	TRBD1	-	TRBJ1-2	CASSLGTGYDYGYTF	TGTGCCAGCAGCTTAGGGACAGGGTACGACTATGGCTACACCTTC
TRBV19	TRBD1	once	TRBJ2-4	CASSLQTGPPKNIQYF	TGTGCCAGTAGTTTACAGACAGGGCCCCCCAAAAACATTCAGTACTTC
TRBV30	-	-	TRBJ1-1	CAWSPAPGVPSPEAFF	TGTGCCTGGAGTCCTGCCCCGGGGGTCCCCAGCCCAGAAGCTTTCTTT
TRBV28	-	-	TRBJ1-1	CASSLRRQETNTEAFF	TGTGCCAGCAGTTTAAGGAGACAGGAGACGAACACTGAAGCTTTCTTT
TRBV5-4	TRBD1	-	TRBJ2-6	CASSFATGNPGANVLTF	TGTGCCAGCAGCTTTGCGACAGGGAATCCTGGGGCCAACGTCCTGACTTTC
TRBV28	-	once	TRBJ1-2	CASSLTGNYGYTF	TGTGCCAGCAGTTTAACGGGAAACTATGGCTACACCTTC
TRBV6-2/TRBV6-3	-	-	TRBJ1-4	CASSYWSLGRPPTNEKLFF	TGTGCCAGCAGTTACTGGTCACTGGGCAGGCCCCCAACTAATGAAAAACTGTTTTTT
TRBV3-1/TRBV3-2	-	-	TRBJ2-7	CASSRGGGYEQYF	TGTGCCAGCAGCCGGGGAGGGGGATACGAGCAGTACTTC
TRBV18	-	once	TRBJ1-4	CASSPVSGATNEKLFF	TGTGCCAGCTCACCTGTGTCTGGAGCAACTAATGAAAAACTGTTTTTT
TRBV7-2	-	-	TRBJ1-6	CASSLRQSSYNSPLHF	TGTGCCAGCAGCCTCCGACAGAGCTCCTATAATTCACCCCTCCACTTT
TRBV5-1	-	few	TRBJ1-6	CASSLTGSTYNSPLHF	TGCGCCAGCAGCTTGACAGGCAGCACCTATAATTCACCCCTCCACTTT
TRBV30	-	-	TRBJ1-5	CAWSPSYNQPQHF	TGTGCCTGGAGTCCCAGTTACAATCAGCCCCAGCATTTT
TRBV24-1	-	-	TRBJ1-4	CATSENGARNEKLFF	TGTGCCACCAGTGAAAATGGGGCACGTAATGAAAAACTGTTTTTT
TRBV6-5	-	-	TRBJ2-7	CASGQTGYLSYEQYF	TGTGCCAGCGGGCAGACGGGATACCTCTCCTACGAGCAGTACTTC
TRBV18	-	-	TRBJ2-7	CASSPSLRGALTYEQYF	TGTGCCAGCTCACCTTCACTCAGGGGCGCCTTGACCTACGAGCAGTACTTC
TRBV6-1	-	-	TRBJ2-7	CASSENRDYEQYF	TGTGCCAGCAGTGAAAACAGGGACTACGAGCAGTACTTC
TRBV5-1	-	-	TRBJ1-5	CASSLEGVSNQPQHF	TGCGCCAGCAGCTTGGAAGGGGTTAGCAATCAGCCCCAGCATTTT